This entry lists 14 T cell receptor beta chains sequenced from one sample in a study of cytomegalovirus exposure and HLA in healthy donors (dated by TCRdb to 2015 to 2018). The library was produced with the immunoSEQ multiplex PCR assay. In TCRdb, the immuneACCESS table is reduced to in-frame sequences with V and J assigned. These tables do not hold every clone; where another copy was compared, an unresolved V gene accounts for under half, and the others remain unexplained. A total of 150,000 to 200,000 clones appear in this sample, around 84% of them only once. The top ten clones comprise 13% of the sample. Sequenced input: PBMCs. Receptor source: a woman aged 25 to 39 in good health and CMV-seropositive.

This sequence joins TRBV15 and TRBJ1-1, with a weak D call TRBD1 (6 bases). Germline V lookup: CDR1 LNHNV, CDR2 YYDKDF (reference sequence). Trimming pared 1 base from V and 6 bases from J, leaving 9 bases between. The CDR3 length is 13 residues. CDR3 sequence reads: CATSRVGAPEAFF. For the CDR3, the DNA is TGTGCCACCAGCAGAGTGGGGGCTCCTGAAGCTTTCTTT. Looking up the rest from reference TRBV15 and TRBJ1-1 gives the full variable domain: DAMVIQNPRYQVTQFGKPVTLSCSQTLNHNVMYWYQQKSSQAPKLLFHYYDKDFNNEADTPDNFQSRRPNTSFCFLDIRSPGLGDTAMYLCATSRVGAPEAFFGQGTRLTVV.

The rearrangement uses TRBV27 and TRBJ2-7; TRBD1 agrees at 7 bases. The CDR3 sequence is 13 residues long. Germline V lookup: CDR1 MNHEY, CDR2 SMNVEV (reference sequence). V lost 5 bases, J lost 3 bases, and 4 bases stayed unmatched. The DNA for the CDR3 is TGTGCCAGCAGTCACTGGGACAGCTACGAGCAGTACTTC. The encoded protein is CASSHWDSYEQYF.

The chain carries TRBV20-1 and TRBJ1-1; weak D call: TRBD1 (6 bases). The length of the CDR3 is 11 residues. Germline CDR1 is DFQATT and CDR2 is SNEGSKA (reference sequence). V lost 5 bases, J lost 6 bases, and 10 bases lay in between. The CDR3 coding sequence is TGCAGTGCTCACAGGGTCCCTGAAGCTTTCTTT. Translating it yields CSAHRVPEAFF.

The V gene is TRBV2, the J gene TRBJ1-1; D not resolved. The V gene lost 6 bases and the J gene lost 0 bases, with 14 bases spanning the gap. Germline CDR1 reads SNHLY; CDR2 reads FYNNEI. This CDR3 comprises 15 residues. Written as DNA, the CDR3 is TGTGCCAGCAGAGAACTCGGACTGATGAACACTGAAGCTTTCTTT. Translation gives CASRELGLMNTEAFF.

V usage is TRBV28 and J usage is TRBJ1-2; 8 nucleotides align to TRBD1. The CDR3 is 14 amino acids. After removal of 6 bases from V and 8 bases from J, the junction contained 11 bases not matched to a gene. CDR1 is MDHEN and CDR2 is SYDVKM in the germline V gene. DNA for the CDR3: TGTGCCAGCAGGCCCTCGGACAGGGCCGGGGGCTACACCTTC. It is translated as CASRPSDRAGGYTF.

This chain links TRBV19 with TRBJ1-1, with TRBD1 matching 8 bases. CDR3 length: 13 amino acids. Germline V gene lookup returns CDR1 LNHDA and CDR2 SQIVND (reference sequence). V lost 6 bases to trimming and J lost 0 bases; unmatched junction nucleotides: 0. CDR3 region: CASRQGVNTEAFF. CDR3 bases: TGTGCCAGTAGACAGGGGGTGAACACTGAAGCTTTCTTT.

J is TRBJ1-3 and V is TRBV2, with D hard to call. The germline V and J ends were trimmed by 4 bases and 3 bases, with 4 bases remaining between them. The CDR3 has 12 amino acids. Germline loops: CDR1 SNHLY, CDR2 FYNNEI. The CDR3 loop is CASSVGGNTIYF. Written as DNA, the CDR3 is TGTGCCAGCAGTGTCGGTGGAAACACCATATATTTT.

The chain uses TRBV7-2 and TRBJ2-1, with 10 bases matching TRBD2. Germline-derived CDR1 and CDR2 are SGHTA and FQGNSA. The CDR3 is 15 residues long. V lost 2 bases to trimming and J lost 5 bases; unmatched junction nucleotides: 3. The CDR3 sequence: CASSLLGLADNEQFF. CDR3 bases: TGTGCCAGCAGCTTACTTGGACTAGCGGACAATGAGCAGTTCTTC.

The chain combines TRBV2 with TRBJ1-2; D is perhaps TRBD1 (5 bases). The CDR3 contains 12 residues. Germline-derived CDR1 and CDR2 are SNHLY and FYNNEI. Trimming took off 3 bases at V and 8 bases at J, with 10 bases between the two ends. The CDR3 DNA is TGTGCCAGCAGTGAGGCAGGGATCGGCTACACCTTC. Amino acid sequence: CASSEAGIGYTF.

This chain connects TRBV7-2 to TRBJ1-2, with TRBD1 matching 8 bases. The V gene end was trimmed by 3 bases and the J gene end by 5 bases; junction bases not matched to a gene: 17. Germline CDR1 and CDR2: SGHTA and FQGNSA. There are 18 residues in the CDR3. CDR3 DNA sequence: TGTGCCAGCAGCTTTTTATCGCGGTCGGACAGGGCACTATATGGCTACACCTTC. Protein: CASSFLSRSDRALYGYTF.

The chain recombines TRBV5-1 with TRBJ1-1; no reliable D call. There are 13 residues in the CDR3. Germline assignment: CDR1 SGHRS and CDR2 YFSETQ. Trimming pared 4 bases from V and 1 base from J, leaving 8 bases between. In DNA form, the CDR3 reads TGCGCCAGCAGCGTAGCAGCGAACACTGAAGCTTTCTTT. It translates to CASSVAANTEAFF.

This clone showed up just once. This rearrangement joins TRBV14 to TRBJ2-7; maybe TRBD2 (6 bases). Germline V gene lookup returns CDR1 SGHDN and CDR2 FVKESK. V lost 2 bases and J 2 bases, leaving 10 bases between the germline ends. CDR3 length equals 14 residues. CDR3 region: CASSQSAGTYEQYF. The CDR3 DNA follows: TGTGCCAGCAGCCAATCAGCGGGCACCTACGAGCAGTACTTC.

The rearrangement links TRBV27 to TRBJ2-5; a weak D match, TRBD1 (5 bases). This CDR3 has 15 amino acids. Germline CDR1 and CDR2: MNHEY and SMNVEV (reference sequence). The V gene lost 6 bases and the J gene lost 2 bases, with 16 bases spanning the gap. In nucleotides, the CDR3 is TGTGCCAGCAGCCCTCGAAGGGGCCCACAAGAGACCCAGTACTTC. It is translated as CASSPRRGPQETQYF.

The chain has TRBV7-2 and TRBJ2-5; a possible D gene is TRBD2 (5 bases). Germline CDR1 SGHTA, CDR2 FQGNSA. With 3 bases removed from V and 1 base from J, the gap between germline ends came to 15 bases. The CDR3 totals 16 residues. CDR3 loop: CASSLSPWRVQETQYF. The CDR3 bases are TGTGCCAGCAGCTTGTCCCCCTGGCGGGTCCAAGAGACCCAGTACTTC.